This record covers a single T cell receptor (beta chain). A much larger clone lies one base from this, so it may be a read error. These data belong to a study of glioma-infiltrating T cells. The iRepertoire nested amplicon-rescue multiplex PCR amplified TCR alpha and beta CDR3s from RNA. Each CDR3 protein is one row after TCRdb ran MiXCR on the multiplex PCR reads. Of roughly 200,000 distinct CDR3 sequences listed, around 40% are singletons. The CDR3 runs to 13 residues. V dropped 6 bases and J dropped 1; count of bases not matched to a gene: 3. This TCR was sampled from a human donor with low-grade glioma or glioblastoma, undergoing nonglioma brain surgery, or in good health (not recorded which). Input material: glioma tissue, nonneoplastic brain tissue, or PBMCs (not recorded which). The chain employs TRBV12-3 or TRBV12-4 and TRBJ2-7; 7 bases are shared with TRBD1. The DNA for the CDR3 is TGTGCCAGCAGGAGGACAGGATCCTACGAGCAGTACTTC. This codes for CASRRTGSYEQYF.